This TCR beta chain comes out of a study of T cells in Graves' hyperthyroidism and ophthalmopathy. The cohort's ophthalmopathy patients, a group with duration under 3 months, had a Clinical Activity Score of at least 3 and a NOSPECS grade of at least 4. Many counts were recorded for this clonotype. CDR1 is SNHLY, CDR2 FYNNEI, per germline. This CDR3 has 15 amino acids. Between the trimmed V and J ends, which lost 5 bases and 5 bases, there was a span of 13 bases. TCR beta CDR3 region amplification was performed from RNA transcripts. A first-round RT-PCR of the TCR CDR3 used the HTBI primer set. MiXCR, run by TCRdb on the multiplex PCR reads, gives a single entry per CDR3 protein. In the table there are 300,000 to 450,000 distinct CDR3 sequences, approximately 18% of which are singletons.

This TCR was recovered from a man aged 18-30 years with Graves' ophthalmopathy. The chain has TRBV2 and TRBJ1-6; the D is unclear. The sample taken for sequencing was blood. The CDR3 coding sequence is TGTGCCAGCAGTAAGGGTGGCCTTGATAATTCACCCCTCCACTTT. It encodes CASSKGGLDNSPLHF.